One and the same sample provided the 13 T cell receptor beta chains below, sequenced in a study of T cell responses to AZD1222 COVID-19 vaccine. Some clones are missing from TCRdb's copy, which holds only in-frame ones; the method was immunoSEQ multiplex PCR. The repertoire holds approximately 110,000 clones, roughly 90% seen once, with 4.2% in the top ten. Material: peripheral blood, obtained on day 0 of AZD1222 vaccination. These receptor sequences come from an adult in good health.

The rearrangement joins TRBV9 to TRBJ2-3, with D unclear. The CDR3 spans 14 residues. Trimming pared 2 bases from V and 0 bases from J, leaving 7 bases between. Germline V gene lookup returns CDR1 SGDLS and CDR2 YYNGEE. The CDR3 DNA is TGTGCCAGCAGCGTCATGGCTAGCACAGATACGCAGTATTTT. Its protein is CASSVMASTDTQYF.

V gene TRBV3-1 (or the pseudogene TRBV3-2) combines with J gene TRBJ1-2; 7 bases agree with TRBD1. The CDR3 is 13 residues long. CDR1 and CDR2 from the germline V gene are LGHDT and YNNKEL (reference sequence). The trim removed 1 base at V and 8 bases at J, leaving 4 bases unmatched. As DNA, the CDR3 is TGTGCCAGCAGCCAAGCCGGGACAGACGGCTACACCTTC. Its translation: CASSQAGTDGYTF.

The table lists this clone with a few counts. DNA of the CDR3: TGTGCCAGCAGCATCCGGGAAAATGAAAAACTGTTTTTT. It codes for CASSIRENEKLFF. The chain couples TRBV14 to TRBJ1-4; D unresolved. This CDR3 region has 13 residues. Germline assignment: CDR1 SGHDN and CDR2 FVKESK. V was clipped by 5 bases and J by 5 bases, with 9 bases between them.

This clone was counted once. Other DNA variants within this sample encode the same CDR3. The V call is TRBV27, the J call TRBJ2-7; possible D gene TRBD1, 6 bases. The CDR3 extends over 12 amino acids. V shed 6 bases and J shed 3 bases, with 9 bases lying between them. The V gene's germline CDR1 is MNHEY and CDR2 SMNVEV (reference sequence). As DNA, the CDR3 is TGTGCCAGCAGGGACAGAGGCTACGAGCAGTACTTC. Its protein product is CASRDRGYEQYF.

The chain carries TRBV5-1 and TRBJ2-1; 11 bases align to TRBD2. This CDR3 is built from 15 residues. CDR1 and CDR2 (germline): SGHRS, YFSETQ. J gave up 9 bases and V 0 bases, and 5 bases lay outside the gene matches. The CDR3 DNA reads as TGCGCCAGCAGCTTGGTTAGCGGGGGGGCGGTTGAGCAGTTCTTC. Amino acid sequence: CASSLVSGGAVEQFF.

V is TRBV19 and J is TRBJ1-6; D might be TRBD1 (6 bases). The CDR3 is made up of 15 amino acids. V was clipped by 5 bases and J by 5 bases, with 13 bases between them. The germline V gene encodes CDR1 LNHDA and CDR2 SQIVND (reference sequence). CDR3 bases: TGTGCCAGTAGTCCGACAGGCGCCAATAATTCACCCCTCCACTTT. Encoded protein: CASSPTGANNSPLHF.

The rearrangement joins TRBV10-2 to TRBJ1-4, with a tentative D call TRBD1 (5 bases). The V and J ends lost 6 bases and 7 bases respectively, with 12 bases between them. The germline CDR1 and CDR2 sequences are WSHSY and SAAADI. The CDR3 has 13 residues. The CDR3: CASSREAGEKLFF. CDR3 in DNA: TGCGCCAGCAGCAGGGAGGCGGGTGAAAAACTGTTTTTT.

The chain recombines TRBV2 with TRBJ2-6; D unclear. CDR3 size: 15 residues. V was shortened by 3 bases and J by 2 bases, with 8 bases between the two germline ends. Germline assignment: CDR1 SNHLY and CDR2 FYNNEI. The chain's CDR3 is CASSEINTGANVLTF. For the CDR3, the DNA is TGTGCCAGCAGTGAGATAAATACTGGGGCCAACGTCCTGACTTTC. The full variable domain, with the rest looked up from reference TRBV2 and TRBJ2-6, is EPEVTQTPSHQVTQMGQEVILRCVPISNHLYFYWYRQILGQKVEFLVSFYNNEISEKSEIFDDQFSVERPDGSNFTLKIRSTKLEDSAMYFCASSEINTGANVLTFGAGSRLTVL.

This sequence joins TRBV7-6 and TRBJ2-1, with TRBD2 identical over 11 bases. The CDR3 is made up of 18 amino acids. Unmatched junction bases numbered 14, after V lost 3 bases and J lost 7 bases. The germline gives CDR1 SGHVS, CDR2 FNYEAQ. The CDR3: CASSLQRRASGRNNEQFF. The CDR3 DNA sequence: TGTGCCAGCAGCTTGCAGCGCAGGGCTAGCGGGAGGAATAATGAGCAGTTCTTC.

V is TRBV30 and J is TRBJ1-4; D perhaps matches TRBD1 (5 bases). V gave up 1 base and J gave up 13 bases, with 19 bases separating them. CDR1 is GTSNPN, CDR2 SVGIG, per germline (reference sequence). The CDR3 length is 14 residues. For the CDR3, the DNA is TGTGCCTGGAGTGGATTGGGGGGTGGTGGTGCACTGTTTTTT. Amino acid sequence: CAWSGLGGGGALFF.

V is TRBV5-4 and J is TRBJ1-3; D gene ambiguous. Trimming took off 6 bases at V and 0 bases at J, with 7 bases between the two ends. Germline V gene lookup returns CDR1 SGHNT and CDR2 YYREEE (reference sequence). The CDR3 extends over 13 amino acids. For the CDR3, the DNA is TGTGCCAGCAAAGAGATCTCTGGAAACACCATATATTTT. Protein: CASKEISGNTIYF.

This clone was found a few times. The chain recombines TRBV12-3 or TRBV12-4 with TRBJ1-1; no clear D. V was cut by 4 bases and J by 2 bases, with 5 bases left in between. The CDR3 spans 12 residues. The CDR3 nucleotides are TGTGCCAGCAGTTCAGTAAACACTGAAGCTTTCTTT. It codes for CASSSVNTEAFF.

The V call is TRBV5-4, the J call TRBJ2-2; the match to TRBD2 covers 7 bases. Germline trimming cut 2 bases from V and 4 bases from J; bases unmatched to any gene: 8. The CDR3 is 16 residues long. The germline CDR1 and CDR2 sequences are SGHNT and YYREEE (reference sequence). CDR3 sequence (DNA): TGTGCCAGCAGCTTTAGTGGCGGGAGTATCACCGGGGAGCTGTTTTTT. Translating gives CASSFSGGSITGELFF. The full variable domain, with the rest looked up from reference TRBV5-4 and TRBJ2-2, is ETGVTQSPTHLIKTRGQQVTLRCSSQSGHNTVSWYQQALGQGPQFIFQYYREEENGRGNFPPRFSGLQFPNYSSELNVNALELDDSALYLCASSFSGGSITGELFFGEGSRLTVL.